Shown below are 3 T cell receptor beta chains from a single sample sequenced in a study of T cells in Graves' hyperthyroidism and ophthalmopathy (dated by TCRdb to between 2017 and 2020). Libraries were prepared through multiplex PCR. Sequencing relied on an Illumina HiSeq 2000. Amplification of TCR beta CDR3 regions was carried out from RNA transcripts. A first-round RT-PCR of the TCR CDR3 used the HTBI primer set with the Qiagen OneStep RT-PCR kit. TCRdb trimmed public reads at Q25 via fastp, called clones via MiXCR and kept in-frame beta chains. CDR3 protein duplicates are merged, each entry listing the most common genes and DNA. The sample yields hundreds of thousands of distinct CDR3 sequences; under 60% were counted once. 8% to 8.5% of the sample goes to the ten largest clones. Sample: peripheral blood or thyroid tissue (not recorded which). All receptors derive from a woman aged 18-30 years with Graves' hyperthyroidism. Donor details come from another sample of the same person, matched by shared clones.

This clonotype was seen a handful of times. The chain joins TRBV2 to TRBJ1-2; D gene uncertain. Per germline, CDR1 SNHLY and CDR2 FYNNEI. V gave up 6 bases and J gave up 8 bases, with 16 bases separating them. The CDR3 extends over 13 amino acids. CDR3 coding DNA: TGTGCCAGCAGCTTAGATCATGAGCAAGGCTACACCTTC. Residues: CASSLDHEQGYTF.

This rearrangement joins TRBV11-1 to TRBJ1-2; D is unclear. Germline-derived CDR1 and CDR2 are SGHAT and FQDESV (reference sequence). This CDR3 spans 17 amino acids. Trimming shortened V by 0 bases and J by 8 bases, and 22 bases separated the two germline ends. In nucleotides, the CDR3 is TGTGCCAGCAGCTTAGCGGATATGGGGTTCAGCCTCAGGGGCTACACCTTC. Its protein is CASSLADMGFSLRGYTF.

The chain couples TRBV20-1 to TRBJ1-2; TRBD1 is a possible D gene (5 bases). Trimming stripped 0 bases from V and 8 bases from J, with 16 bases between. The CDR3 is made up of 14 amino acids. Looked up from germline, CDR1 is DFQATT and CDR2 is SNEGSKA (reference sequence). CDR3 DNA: TGCAGTGCTAGAGATTCGGGGCCTTCAAGAGGCTACACCTTC. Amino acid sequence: CSARDSGPSRGYTF.